Described below is a single TCR beta chain sequence and its context. Distinct nucleotide sequences in the sample also encode this CDR3. V shed 3 bases, J shed 6 bases, and the junction held 11 bases outside the gene matches. The CDR3 extends over 17 amino acids. Per germline, CDR1 MDHEN and CDR2 SYDVKM. Original processing methods: Quantification of nucleated cells was approximated via reference gene primer amplification. The data were produced by immunoSEQ multiplex PCR, yet TCRdb's version contains in-frame clones alone and is incomplete. V and J calls and clone size come straight from that table; D and trimming were deduced from the DNA. The sample holds roughly 100,000 clones, 79% seen once. This sample is part of a study of blood T cell repertoires in COVID-19. Whole-study context: Both acute and convalescent COVID-19 samples were obtained from the United States, Italy and Spain. PBMCs, B-cell-depleted T cells, or T cells provided the cDNA or gDNA that made up the material.

This chain uses TRBV28 with TRBJ2-2; the match to TRBD1 covers 9 bases. The receptor comes from an elderly woman with active or convalescent COVID-19. Sequencing input: peripheral blood. The CDR3 reads CASSFFGTGPASGELFF. The CDR3 bases are TGTGCCAGCAGTTTTTTCGGGACAGGGCCAGCCTCCGGGGAGCTGTTTTTT.